This TCR beta chain originates from a study of T cell clones after liver transplantation (dated by TCRdb to between 2018 and 2021). Context from the whole study: The samples were obtained from ITN030ST, a randomized trial that attempted immunosuppression withdrawal within 2 years after liver transplantation. Donor-reactive T cell clones were identified by TCRbeta sequencing following a pre-transplant mixed lymphocyte reaction and were subsequently tracked in post-transplant blood. As an antigen-independent comparator for donor-reactive sequences, third party-reactive TCRbeta sequences were also identified from pre-transplant MLRs. Three of the eight recipients were HCV-positive; the others were transplanted for non-autoimmune, non-viral indications. Subjects received no induction therapy and standard immunosuppression until randomization at 12-24 months post-transplant. Tolerance was defined as complete withdrawal of immunosuppression for at least one year without a rise in liver enzymes beyond twice the upper limit of normal. Blood samples were collected pre-transplant, pre-randomization before withdrawal, and post-randomization after either full withdrawal or failed withdrawal. The study cohort included 8 liver transplant recipients, of whom 3 were classified as tolerant and 5 as non-tolerant.

This clone was detected only once. Its antigen is still unknown. There are no base qualities to consult, and no much larger clone falls within one base. Unstimulated PBMCs, after thawing, were stained for CD3, CD4 and CD8 and then FACS-sorted into CD3+CD4+ and CD3+CD8+ populations. All 8 studied subjects were randomized to immunosuppression withdrawal. The Qiagen DNeasy Blood and Tissue Kit was used for isolation of genomic DNA. The V and J ends are trimmed by 3 bases and 0 bases, leaving 8 bases between them. From the cysteine through the phenylalanine, the CDR3 covers 14 amino acids. The retained sequence is limited to the CDR3, 42 bases, with the frame set at the first base. CDR1 KGHSH and CDR2 LQKENI were looked up in the germline V gene. Frozen genomic DNA underwent high-throughput TCRbeta CDR3 sequencing by immunoSEQ, including PCR amplification, mapping, bias correction and internal controls. Regarding the original processing steps: Only productive rearrangements were retained, with each unique TCRbeta sequence defined by its CDR3 nucleotide sequence together with its V and J gene. Donor-reactive sequences required at least 5-fold expansion in CFSE-low cells versus unstimulated pre-transplant cells and at least 0.01% frequency. Per-subject minimum frequency thresholds, based on the lowest-template unstimulated sample, ensured at least 90% detection power. Jensen-Shannon divergence between the top 1000 TCRbeta sequences after and before transplant was used to measure repertoire turnover. Changes in detection of donor-reactive sequences were assessed with two-sided Fisher's exact tests. The table comes from immuneACCESS by way of TCRdb, which keeps in-frame sequences with V and J called. Part of the clones is missing from these tables; in studies checked, under half for an unresolved V gene and the rest for unknown reasons. V and J calls and clone size come straight from that table; D and trimming were deduced from the DNA. The sample table contains around 97,000 clones; only one count was recorded for 80% to 90% of them. Roughly 3.1% of the sample is taken by the ten largest.

What the work shows at the level of the full study, not this receptor alone: Because of small, heterogeneous patient numbers and non-standardized post-transplant time points, the conclusions were only preliminary. The decline in donor-reactive sequences exceeded the decline in third party-reactive sequences, suggesting partial antigen-specific deletion that was unrelated to withdrawal success. When repertoire turnover was accounted for, significantly reduced detection of donor-reactive sequences was found in 7 of 8 subjects for CD4 and in 8 of 8 subjects for CD8. Low numbers of available donor cells limited the measurable donor-reactive repertoire in two subjects. Circulating donor-reactive CD4 TCRbeta sequences fell significantly post-transplant in 5 of 8 subjects, irrespective of tolerance or HCV status. Because allograft tissue specimens were not available, migration of donor-reactive T cells into the graft, rather than deletion, may have occurred.

This receptor chain uses TRBV18 and TRBJ1-2, with the D gene not clear enough to name. The sequence was obtained from a human patient who received a liver transplant. After a transplant, some T cells may be the graft donor's own cells. Material: CD4+ T cells from blood, obtained 47 months after liver transplant. The sequenced DNA is TGTGCCAGCTCACCTCGCGGGCCTAACTATGGCTACACCTTC. It encodes CASSPRGPNYGYTF.